The sequence of this TCR beta chain was determined in a study of T cells in Graves' hyperthyroidism and ophthalmopathy. This clonotype was recorded at least ten times. As yet, its antigen is unknown. It was uncontrolled infection, other autoimmune disease, pregnancy or lactation that excluded patients. Orbital computed tomography and thyroid ultrasound, together with serum TRAb and thyroxine and clinical symptoms, were used for diagnoses. General study results and limits: The model anticipated ophthalmopathy a median about six months pre-onset.

The length of the CDR3 is 15 residues. The germline V gene encodes CDR1 MNHEY and CDR2 SVGEGT. The junction had 5 bases not matched to a gene; V was cut back by 2 bases and J by 6 bases. Regions amplified from RNA transcripts were the TCR beta CDR3 regions. In the first-round RT-PCR of the TCR CDR3, the HTBI primer set was used. MiXCR, run by TCRdb on the multiplex PCR reads, gives a single entry per CDR3 protein. The sample contains some 500,000 distinct CDR3 sequences, about 16% of which appear only once. The sequence was collected from a woman between 25 and 40 years old with Graves' ophthalmopathy. The sample consisted of blood. This chain links TRBV6-2 or TRBV6-3 with TRBJ1-2; 11 bases line up with TRBD1. The CDR3 DNA reads TGTGCCAGCAGTTACCCGGGACAGGGGGGGAATGGCTACACCTTC. This encodes CASSYPGQGGNGYTF.